This T cell receptor (beta chain) came from a study of blood T cell repertoires in COVID-19. The wider study: Samples came from the United States, Italy and Spain, spanning acute and convalescent COVID-19. T cells, B-cell-depleted T cells, or PBMCs supplied cDNA or gDNA.

In the original processing: The assay estimated nucleated cells by amplifying reference gene primers. Here immunoSEQ multiplex PCR was the method, and the copy in TCRdb shows in-frame clones only, minus some. The DNA gave D and trimming, while V, J and clone size come from that table. Of some 170,000 clones listed, around 84% are singletons. The count of this clone is one. This CDR3 is built from 15 residues. V shed 1 base and J shed 2 bases, with 11 bases lying between them. The germline V gene encodes CDR1 MGHRA and CDR2 YSYEKL. The chain employs TRBV4-1 and TRBJ1-2; D is perhaps TRBD1 (5 bases). Sample: peripheral blood. The TCR sequence derives from a woman aged 80 or over with acute or convalescent COVID-19. Written as DNA, the CDR3 is TGCGCCAGCAGCCAAGCGGCCAGGGAAAACTATGGCTACACCTTC. Its protein is CASSQAARENYGYTF.